This T cell receptor beta chain derives from a study of siplizumab effects on memory and regulatory T cells. The study, taken as a whole, reports: Most alloreactive clones went unmapped to unstimulated subsets; only a minor fraction mapped. Alloreactive sequences traceable to unstimulated CD4+ memory cells were significantly reduced by siplizumab. Under siplizumab, an average around 66% of mappable alloreactive CD4+ clones were Treg-derived, compared with over 25% in controls.

Assays captured roughly 9.3 x 10^4 TCR templates per sample. Profiled with immunoSEQ multiplex PCR; TCRdb holds only in-frame clones, not every one. Among about 87,000 clones listed, 85% to 90% were seen once. This CDR3 spans 17 amino acids. Trimming left V 5 bases short and J 4 bases short, with 21 bases between. The V gene's germline CDR1 is LNHNV and CDR2 YYDKDF (reference sequence). In the case of this clone: No antigen is known for it.

The clonotype comes from a human donor in good health. Sequencing was done on a sample of CD4+ T cells sorted from blood. This sequence joins TRBV15 and TRBJ2-1; unclear D gene. This chain's CDR3 is CATSSPRSADYYNEQFF. The CDR3 nucleotides are TGTGCCACCAGCTCCCCCCGAAGTGCGGATTATTACAATGAGCAGTTCTTC. The full variable domain, with the rest looked up from reference TRBV15 and TRBJ2-1, is DAMVIQNPRYQVTQFGKPVTLSCSQTLNHNVMYWYQQKSSQAPKLLFHYYDKDFNNEADTPDNFQSRRPNTSFCFLDIRSPGLGDTAMYLCATSSPRSADYYNEQFFGPGTRLTVL.